These 25 T cell receptor beta chains were sequenced from one sample in a study of shared clonotypes between healthy human individuals. Using immunoSEQ multiplex PCR, the repertoire was profiled, and TCRdb retains in-frame clones only, with some absent. The sample includes 2 million to 2.5 million clones, 92% of them seen just once. Sequencing input: naive CD4+ T cells from PBMCs. As to subset: CD45RA+ positively selected. The receptors stem from a man in his late teens or twenties in good health. Some clones in this sample may be carry-over from other donors' samples.

The CDR3 DNA sequence: TGTGCCAGCAGGTGGGCCAGGGGAGACCAGCCCCAGCATTTT. Translating it yields CASRWARGDQPQHF. The chain links TRBV6-6 to TRBJ1-5; tentative D call: TRBD1 (6 bases). The CDR3 extends over 14 amino acids. Germline CDR1 and CDR2: MNHNY and SVGAGI (reference sequence). V was shortened by 6 bases and J by 7 bases, with 16 bases between the two germline ends.

The chain carries TRBV2 and TRBJ2-7; 14 positions match TRBD2. CDR1 SNHLY and CDR2 FYNNEI come from the germline V gene. The CDR3 extends over 15 amino acids. J lost 7 bases, V lost 6 bases, and 8 bases had no gene match. The CDR3 is CASRRLAGGIGEQYF. The CDR3 region has the DNA TGTGCCAGCAGGCGACTAGCGGGGGGGATCGGAGAGCAGTACTTC.

This clone has only one observation. The chain links TRBV7-9 to TRBJ2-1; 11 bases are shared with TRBD2. Germline lookup yields CDR1 SEHNR and CDR2 FQNEAQ (reference sequence). The V segment lost 5 bases and the J segment 9 bases; nucleotides outside the gene matches: 9. The CDR3 is 15 residues long. The CDR3 DNA is TGTGCCAGCAGCGTGGGGACTAGCGGAGACCGTGAGCAGTTCTTC. This sequence encodes CASSVGTSGDREQFF.

CDR3 residues: CAISESLGEGLKEQYF. As DNA, the CDR3 is TGTGCCATCAGTGAGTCGTTGGGGGAGGGCCTCAAAGAGCAGTACTTC. This chain connects TRBV10-3 to TRBJ2-7; 7 nucleotides match TRBD2. Germline CDR1 is ENHRY and CDR2 is SYGVKD. The CDR3 has 16 residues. V shed 0 bases, J shed 7 bases, and the junction held 12 bases outside the gene matches.

The V and J genes are TRBV13 and TRBJ2-5; D is tentatively TRBD1 or TRBD2 (5 bases each). The CDR3 length is 13 residues. V lost 5 bases and J 5 bases, leaving 12 bases between the germline ends. Looked up from germline, CDR1 is PRHDT and CDR2 is FYEKMQ (reference sequence). CDR3 region: CASSSQGVETQYF. In DNA form, the CDR3 reads TGTGCCAGCAGCAGTCAGGGAGTGGAGACCCAGTACTTC.

This clone appeared once. The rearrangement links TRBV2 to TRBJ2-5; no clear D gene. The tail of the sequence fits TRBJ2-7 better, so the J call may be wrong. Germline V gene lookup returns CDR1 SNHLY and CDR2 FYNNEI. This CDR3 is 11 amino acids long. Here the CDR3 reads CASSVLYEQYF. In DNA form, the CDR3 reads TGTGCCAGCAGCGTCCTCTACGAGCAGTACTTC.

The rearrangement joins TRBV2 to TRBJ2-3; D remains unclear. The V and J ends lost 6 bases and 0 bases respectively, with 4 bases between them. This CDR3 has 12 residues. The germline V gene encodes CDR1 SNHLY and CDR2 FYNNEI. The CDR3 nucleotides read TGTGCCAGCAGGGAAAGCACAGATACGCAGTATTTT. It encodes CASRESTDTQYF. The variable domain in full, completed from reference TRBV2 and TRBJ2-3, reads EPEVTQTPSHQVTQMGQEVILRCVPISNHLYFYWYRQILGQKVEFLVSFYNNEISEKSEIFDDQFSVERPDGSNFTLKIRSTKLEDSAMYFCASRESTDTQYFGPGTRLTVL.

The rearrangement joins TRBV9 to TRBJ2-1; maybe TRBD1 (6 bases). Germline V gene lookup returns CDR1 SGDLS and CDR2 YYNGEE. V dropped 3 bases and J dropped 6 bases, with 16 bases sitting between them. The CDR3 is made up of 15 amino acids. CDR3 loop: CASSAQGPRGNEQFF. The CDR3 DNA is TGTGCCAGCAGCGCCCAGGGCCCCAGGGGCAATGAGCAGTTCTTC.

The chain uses TRBV2 and TRBJ2-2; D gene unclear. Germline lookup yields CDR1 SNHLY and CDR2 FYNNEI. There are 14 residues in the CDR3. V was cut by 3 bases and J by 1 base, with 6 bases left in between. The chain's CDR3 is CASSEARNTGELFF. The CDR3 DNA sequence: TGTGCCAGCAGTGAGGCCAGGAACACCGGGGAGCTGTTTTTT.

The gene calls are TRBV4-1 and TRBJ2-7; 7 bases match TRBD2. The germline CDR1 and CDR2 sequences are MGHRA and YSYEKL. Unmatched junction bases numbered 5, after V lost 0 bases and J lost 0 bases. The CDR3 runs to 16 residues. The CDR3 bases are TGCGCCAGCAGCCAAGATCCGGGGGGTCCCTCCTACGAGCAGTACTTC. This translates into CASSQDPGGPSYEQYF.

This rearrangement joins TRBV10-3 to TRBJ1-4, with D tentatively TRBD1 (5 bases). V dropped 2 bases and J dropped 7 bases, with 14 bases sitting between them. The CDR3 loop spans 15 amino acids. Germline V gene lookup returns CDR1 ENHRY and CDR2 SYGVKD. CDR3 coding DNA: TGTGCCATCAGTGAGGGCAGGGCTTTTGGTGAAAAACTGTTTTTT. It translates to CAISEGRAFGEKLFF.

The rearrangement links TRBV5-1 to TRBJ2-1; the match to TRBD2 covers 13 bases. In germline, CDR1 is SGHRS, CDR2 YFSETQ. CDR3 length equals 16 residues. The ends lost 0 bases at V and 7 bases at J; junction bases unmatched: 4. CDR3 in amino acids: CASSLVGTSGMNEQFF. The CDR3 bases are TGCGCCAGCAGCTTGGTAGGGACTAGCGGGATGAATGAGCAGTTCTTC.

This chain joins TRBV29-1 and TRBJ2-7, with 7 bases lining up with TRBD1. V lost 6 bases and J lost 2; bases outside the gene matches: 4. Germline CDR1 reads SQVTM; CDR2 reads ANQGSEA. The CDR3 extends over 12 amino acids. CDR3 DNA: TGCAGCGTGGGGGACAGTACCTACGAGCAGTACTTC. Translation gives CSVGDSTYEQYF.

The J gene is TRBJ2-1, the V gene TRBV9; 13 nucleotides align to TRBD2. V lost 0 bases to trimming and J lost 5 bases; unmatched junction nucleotides: 5. CDR1 and CDR2 (germline): SGDLS, YYNGEE. The CDR3 covers 17 residues. CDR3 residues: CASSVAFGLAGDNEQFF. Written as DNA, the CDR3 is TGTGCCAGCAGCGTAGCATTTGGACTAGCGGGAGACAATGAGCAGTTCTTC.

The V gene is TRBV7-8, the J gene TRBJ2-7; D is unclear. CDR1 and CDR2 (germline): SGHVS, FQNEAQ. The CDR3 contains 16 residues. V was clipped by 0 bases and J by 1 base, with 13 bases between them. CDR3 DNA sequence: TGTGCCAGCAGCTTAGCGAGTACGCGGAGTTCCTACGAGCAGTACTTC. Its translation is CASSLASTRSSYEQYF.

This clone was seen just once. The chain links TRBV7-6 to TRBJ2-5; a possible D gene is TRBD1 (6 bases). The CDR3 sequence is 16 residues long. Trimming took off 5 bases at V and 5 bases at J, with 21 bases between the two ends. Germline values: CDR1 SGHVS, CDR2 FNYEAQ. CDR3 sequence reads: CASSQPRYLQGETQYF. CDR3 nucleotide sequence: TGTGCCAGCAGCCAGCCACGGTACCTTCAGGGGGAGACCCAGTACTTC.

The chain employs TRBV7-2 and TRBJ1-1; D remains ambiguous. The germline gives CDR1 SGHTA, CDR2 FQGNSA. V lost 5 bases to trimming and J lost 0 bases, with 7 bases between them. This CDR3 region has 13 residues. CDR3 region: CASSAYMNTEAFF. The CDR3 region has the DNA TGTGCCAGCAGCGCGTACATGAACACTGAAGCTTTCTTT.

This clone has a handful of counts. The chain uses TRBV6-5 and TRBJ1-2; a possible D gene is TRBD1 (5 bases). The V end was cut by 10 bases, the J end by 4 bases, with 16 bases between. In germline, CDR1 is MNHEY, CDR2 SVGAGI. This CDR3 has 13 amino acids. The CDR3 reads CATREGGTYGYTF. The DNA for the CDR3 is TGTGCCACCAGGGAGGGAGGCACCTATGGCTACACCTTC.

The chain has TRBV7-2 and TRBJ2-7, with 7 bases aligning to TRBD1. The CDR3 totals 14 residues. The junction had 6 bases not matched to a gene; V was cut back by 7 bases and J by 0 bases. CDR1 and CDR2 (germline): SGHTA, FQGNSA. Written as DNA, the CDR3 is TGTGCCAGCAACGAACAGGGGAGCTCCTACGAGCAGTACTTC. This gives the protein CASNEQGSSYEQYF.

The V call is TRBV11-1, the J call TRBJ2-7; a weak D match, TRBD1 (6 bases). The CDR3 totals 13 residues. CDR1 is SGHAT, CDR2 FQDESV, per germline (reference sequence). The V end lost 11 bases, the J end lost 2 bases, and 16 bases lay between the germline ends. CDR3 in DNA: TGTGCCTCCGAGGGGGTCGGGACCTACGAGCAGTACTTC. Translated: CASEGVGTYEQYF.

The rearrangement uses TRBV13 and TRBJ1-4; D remains unclear. V shed 4 bases and J shed 3 bases, with 12 bases lying between them. In germline, CDR1 is PRHDT, CDR2 FYEKMQ (reference sequence). This CDR3 contains 15 residues. This CDR3 reads CASSYLLGPNEKLFF. In DNA form, the CDR3 reads TGTGCCAGCAGCTACTTACTAGGCCCTAATGAAAAACTGTTTTTT.

The J gene is TRBJ2-1, the V gene TRBV5-1; TRBD2 agrees at 7 bases. CDR3 length equals 16 residues. Germline loops: CDR1 SGHRS, CDR2 YFSETQ. V was pared by 0 bases and J by 1 base, with 4 bases of the junction left unmatched. The CDR3: CASSLAGGASYNEQFF. The DNA for the CDR3 is TGCGCCAGCAGCTTGGCGGGAGGCGCATCCTACAATGAGCAGTTCTTC.

This chain links TRBV28 with TRBJ1-4; D possibly corresponds to TRBD1 (5 bases). CDR3 length: 14 residues. V lost 7 bases and J 8 bases, leaving 17 bases between the germline ends. Per germline, CDR1 MDHEN and CDR2 SYDVKM. This CDR3 is CASNPTGTWEKLFF. The CDR3 DNA sequence: TGTGCCAGCAACCCCACAGGAACTTGGGAAAAACTGTTTTTT.

J is TRBJ1-1 and V is TRBV25-1; the D is unclear. The length of the CDR3 is 13 residues. Germline CDR1 reads MGHDK; CDR2 reads SYGVNS. Trimming removed 4 bases from V and 3 bases from J, with 9 bases in between. CDR3 sequence reads: CASSARPYTEAFF. CDR3 nucleotides: TGTGCCAGCAGTGCCAGACCCTACACTGAAGCTTTCTTT.

This chain links TRBV5-6 with TRBJ2-1, with D possibly matching TRBD2 (5 bases). CDR1 and CDR2 from the germline V gene are SGHDT and YYEEEE. The CDR3 has 15 residues. The ends were cut back, 0 bases at V and 6 bases at J, with 13 bases in the middle. The DNA of the CDR3 is TGTGCCAGCAGCTTGGAGCTTGGGGAGTTCAATGAGCAGTTCTTC. It encodes CASSLELGEFNEQFF.